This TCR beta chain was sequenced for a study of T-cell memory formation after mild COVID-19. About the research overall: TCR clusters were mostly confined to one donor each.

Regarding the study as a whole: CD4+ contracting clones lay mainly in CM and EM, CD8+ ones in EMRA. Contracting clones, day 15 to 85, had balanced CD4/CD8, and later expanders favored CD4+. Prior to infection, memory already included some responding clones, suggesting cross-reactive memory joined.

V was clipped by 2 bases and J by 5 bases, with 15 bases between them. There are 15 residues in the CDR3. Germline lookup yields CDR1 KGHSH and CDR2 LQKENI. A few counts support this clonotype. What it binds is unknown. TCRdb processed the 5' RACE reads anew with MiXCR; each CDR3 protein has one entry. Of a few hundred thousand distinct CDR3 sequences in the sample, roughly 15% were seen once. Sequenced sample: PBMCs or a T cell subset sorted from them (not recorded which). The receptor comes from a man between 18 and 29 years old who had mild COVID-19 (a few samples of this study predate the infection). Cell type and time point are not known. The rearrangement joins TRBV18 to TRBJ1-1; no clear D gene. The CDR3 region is CASSPSDTRRTEAFF. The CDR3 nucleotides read TGTGCCAGCTCACCATCCGACACCCGAAGGACTGAAGCTTTCTTT. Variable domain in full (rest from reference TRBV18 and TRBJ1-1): NAGVMQNPRHLVRRRGQEARLRCSPMKGHSHVYWYRQLPEEGLKFMVYLQKENIIDESGMPKERFSAEFPKEGPSILRIQQVVRGDSAAYFCASSPSDTRRTEAFFGQGTRLTVV.